This TCR beta chain was retrieved from a study of early T cells in non-severe SARS-CoV-2 infection. Study details: Chains were unpaired, as sequencing was done on bulk RNA from unsorted whole blood.

About this clonotype itself: Antigen unknown.

The CDR3 has 14 residues. CDR1 and CDR2 (germline): SGDLS, YYNGEE. Trimming shortened V by 0 bases and J by 2 bases, and 7 bases separated the two germline ends. Researchers tagged individual cDNA molecules with unique molecular identifiers. TCRdb reanalysed the 5' RACE reads using MiXCR and keeps one entry per CDR3 protein. The sample includes almost 85,000 distinct CDR3 sequences, 12% seen only once; the top ten take approximately 2.5%. Study-wide points: The study's VDJdb matching favored anti-spike CD8 responses and missed private and CD4 specificities.

The receptor was derived from an adult who was a healthcare worker with PCR-confirmed SARS-CoV-2 infection or an uninfected control (not recorded which). This rearrangement joins TRBV9 to TRBJ2-3; D uncertain. The sample comprised whole blood. The CDR3: CASSVDVNTDTQYF. The CDR3, as DNA: TGTGCCAGCAGCGTAGATGTCAACACAGATACGCAGTATTTT.